This entry is about one T cell receptor (beta chain). The target antigen is unknown. The data derive from a study of glioma-infiltrating T cells. Study-level findings and limits: Tissue-blood divergence was below expectation in non-neoplastic patients, above in gliomas. CDR3 overlap between tissue and blood was very small.

Between the trimmed V and J ends, which lost 5 bases and 3 bases, there was a span of 10 bases. This CDR3 spans 13 amino acids. The germline CDR1 and CDR2 sequences are SEHNR and FQNEAQ (reference sequence). TCR alpha and beta CDR3 regions were amplified from RNA using iRepertoire nested multiplex PCR. Input was roughly 85-400 ng of tissue mRNA or PBMC total RNA. Each CDR3 protein is one row after TCRdb ran MiXCR on the multiplex PCR reads. Among about 140,000 distinct CDR3 sequences listed, about two fifths were seen once. The sample was glioma tissue, nonneoplastic brain tissue, or PBMCs (not recorded which). The rearrangement links TRBV7-9 to TRBJ1-1; D is uncertain. The TCR was taken from a human donor with low-grade glioma or glioblastoma, undergoing nonglioma brain surgery, or in good health (not recorded which). Here the CDR3 reads CASSSPEYTEAFF. Written as DNA, the CDR3 is TGTGCCAGCAGCAGCCCAGAGTACACTGAAGCTTTCTTT. The variable domain in full, completed from reference TRBV7-9 and TRBJ1-1, reads DTGVSQNPRHKITKRGQNVTFRCDPISEHNRLYWYRQTLGQGPEFLTYFQNEAQLEKSRLLSDRFSAERPKGSFSTLEIQRTEQGDSAMYLCASSSPEYTEAFFGQGTRLTVV.